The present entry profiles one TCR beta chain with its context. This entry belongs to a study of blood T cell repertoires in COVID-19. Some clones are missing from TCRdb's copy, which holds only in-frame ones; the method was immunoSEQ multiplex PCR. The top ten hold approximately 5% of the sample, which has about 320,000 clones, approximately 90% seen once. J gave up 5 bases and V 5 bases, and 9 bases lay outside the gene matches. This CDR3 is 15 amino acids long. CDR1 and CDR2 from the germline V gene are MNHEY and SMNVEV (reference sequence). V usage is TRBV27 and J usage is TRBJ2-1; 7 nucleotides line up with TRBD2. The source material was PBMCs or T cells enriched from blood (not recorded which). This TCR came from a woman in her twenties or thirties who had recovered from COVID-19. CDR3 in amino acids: CASSPGLPRDNEQFF. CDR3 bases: TGTGCCAGCAGTCCGGGACTACCACGGGACAATGAGCAGTTCTTC.